The source of this TCR beta chain is a study of technical replicates of blood from a handful of donors. Germline V gene data show CDR1 as ENHRY and CDR2 as SYGVKD. The CDR3 is made up of 14 amino acids. V lost 4 bases, J lost 2 bases, and 4 bases stayed unmatched. TCRdb's copy holds only in-frame clones and misses some; the assay was immunoSEQ multiplex PCR. The sample includes about 84,000 clones, 97% seen only once; the top ten take 0.15% to 0.2%. Sequenced input: T cells isolated from PBMCs. This TCR came from a human donor in good health. The V call is TRBV10-3, the J call TRBJ2-5; 7 nucleotides match TRBD2. The CDR3: CAISGKRGQETQYF. The CDR3 bases are TGTGCCATCAGTGGGAAGCGGGGTCAAGAGACCCAGTACTTC.